This T cell receptor beta chain was sequenced during a study of blood T cell repertoires in COVID-19. At the level of the study: Samples of COVID-19 (acute and convalescent) were obtained from the United States, Italy and Spain. T cells, B-cell-depleted T cells, or PBMCs provided the cDNA or gDNA that served as material.

Per the original methods: Amplification from reference gene primers served as the basis for estimated nucleated cell counts. This table comes from immunoSEQ multiplex PCR, and its TCRdb copy is limited to in-frame clones, with some not included. V and J calls and clone size are those listed in that table; D and trimming were worked out from the DNA. The sample consists of approximately 300,000 clones, more than 80% of them appearing once. The ends lost 3 bases at V and 15 bases at J; junction bases unmatched: 9. In germline, CDR1 is MRHNA, CDR2 SNTAGT. The CDR3 sequence is 13 residues long. What was sequenced was peripheral blood. The receptor was derived from a man between 18 and 29 years old who had recovered from COVID-19. The rearrangement uses TRBV6-4 and TRBJ2-1, with 9 bases aligning to TRBD2. CDR3: CASSELAGGPLFF. The CDR3, as DNA: TGTGCCAGCAGTGAACTGGCGGGAGGGCCTTTGTTCTTC.